This T cell receptor beta chain appears in the sequencing data of a study of shared T cell receptors in the human thymus. This clone came up once. Losses at the gene ends were 6 bases for V and 3 bases for J; bases not matched to a gene: 10. This CDR3 comprises 15 residues. Germline CDR1 SNHLY, CDR2 FYNNEI. Method: immunoSEQ multiplex PCR; TCRdb's copy keeps in-frame clones and lacks some. The table records over 450,000 clones, approximately 80% of them present only once. In addition, the sample was reused for a study of human thymus T cells. From that report: Thymus tissue was removed during corrective cardiac surgery.

The sample taken for sequencing was thymocytes. The sequence was collected from a boy in the first two years of life with a congenital heart defect. This chain joins TRBV2 and TRBJ2-7, with 8 nucleotides matching TRBD2. The CDR3 DNA sequence: TGTGCCAGCAGCGTCCAGCGGGAGTGGGACTACGAGCAGTACTTC. Translation gives CASSVQREWDYEQYF.